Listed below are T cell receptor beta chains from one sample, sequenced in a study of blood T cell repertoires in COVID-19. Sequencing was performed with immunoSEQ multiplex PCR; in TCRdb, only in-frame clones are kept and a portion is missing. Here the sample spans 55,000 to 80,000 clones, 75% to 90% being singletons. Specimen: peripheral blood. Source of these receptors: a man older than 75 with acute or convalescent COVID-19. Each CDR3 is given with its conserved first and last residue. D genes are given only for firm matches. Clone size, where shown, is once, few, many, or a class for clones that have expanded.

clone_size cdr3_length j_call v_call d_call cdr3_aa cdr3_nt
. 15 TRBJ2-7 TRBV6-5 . CASSRGTPNSYEQYF TGTGCCAGCAGTCGCGGGACTCCGAACTCCTACGAGCAGTACTTC
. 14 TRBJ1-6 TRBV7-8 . CASRTAGVATPLHF TGTGCCAGCAGAACCGCCGGGGTTGCGACACCCCTCCACTTT
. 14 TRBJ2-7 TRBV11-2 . CASSPGMISGEQYF TGTGCCAGCAGCCCCGGGATGATATCGGGCGAGCAGTACTTC
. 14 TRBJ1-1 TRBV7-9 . CASSLGRLNTEAFF TGTGCCAGCAGCTTAGGGCGGCTGAACACTGAAGCTTTCTTT
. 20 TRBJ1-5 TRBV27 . CASSLKQNPGQGFANQPQHF TGTGCCAGCAGTTTAAAGCAAAACCCGGGGCAGGGGTTCGCCAATCAGCCCCAGCATTTT
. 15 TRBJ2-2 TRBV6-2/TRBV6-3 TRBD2 CASTPGGGNTGELFF TGTGCCAGCACCCCGGGAGGGGGTAACACCGGGGAGCTGTTTTTT
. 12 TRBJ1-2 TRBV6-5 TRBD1 CASSWTGNGYTF TGTGCCAGCAGTTGGACAGGGAATGGCTACACCTTC
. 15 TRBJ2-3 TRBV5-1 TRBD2 CASSFGAGITDTQYF TGCGCCAGCAGCTTCGGAGCGGGGATAACAGATACGCAGTATTTT
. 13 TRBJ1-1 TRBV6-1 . CASSERGATEAFF TGTGCCAGCAGTGAACGGGGGGCCACTGAAGCTTTCTTT
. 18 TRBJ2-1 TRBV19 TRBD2 CASSIYPSGPSSYNEQFF TGTGCCAGTAGTATTTACCCTAGCGGGCCAAGCTCCTACAATGAGCAGTTCTTC
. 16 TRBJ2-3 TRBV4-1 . CASSQDRRVAMDTQYF TGCGCCAGCAGCCAAGATAGGAGGGTAGCAATGGATACGCAGTATTTT
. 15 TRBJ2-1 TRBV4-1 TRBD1 CASSQGNRGPNEQFF TGCGCCAGCAGCCAAGGTAACAGGGGGCCCAATGAGCAGTTCTTC
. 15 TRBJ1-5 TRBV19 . CASSIGGGRGQPQHF TGTGCCAGTAGTATTGGCGGGGGGCGGGGGCAGCCCCAGCATTTT
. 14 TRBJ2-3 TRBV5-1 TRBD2 CASSLSGTTDTQYF TGCGCCAGCAGCTTGAGCGGGACCACAGATACGCAGTATTTT
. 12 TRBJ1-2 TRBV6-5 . CASSSSIYGYTF TGTGCCAGCAGTTCCAGTATATATGGCTACACCTTC
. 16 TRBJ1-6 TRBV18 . CASRAGGSSYNSPLHF TGTGCCAGCCGGGCTGGCGGGAGCTCCTATAATTCACCCCTCCACTTT
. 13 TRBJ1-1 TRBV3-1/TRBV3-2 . CASSQRGGAGAFF TGTGCCAGCAGCCAAAGAGGGGGAGCGGGGGCTTTCTTT
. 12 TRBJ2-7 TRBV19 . CASSALGDEQYF TGTGCCAGTAGTGCTCTAGGGGACGAGCAGTACTTC
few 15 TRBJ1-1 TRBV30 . CAWSRLAGMNTEAFF TGTGCCTGGAGCCGTTTAGCAGGGATGAACACTGAAGCTTTCTTT
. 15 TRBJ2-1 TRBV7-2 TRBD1 CASSSSGGSYNEQFF TGTGCCAGCAGCTCCTCAGGGGGATCTTACAATGAGCAGTTCTTC
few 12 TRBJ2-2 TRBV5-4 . CASSSYTGELFF TGTGCCAGCAGCTCTTACACCGGGGAGCTGTTTTTT
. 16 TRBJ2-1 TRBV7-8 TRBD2 CASSRLGLAGYNEQFF TGTGCCAGCAGCCGCCTGGGACTAGCGGGCTACAATGAGCAGTTCTTC
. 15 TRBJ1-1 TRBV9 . CASRLTGYMNTEAFF TGTGCCAGCAGGCTGACAGGTTACATGAACACTGAAGCTTTCTTT
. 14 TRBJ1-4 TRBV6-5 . CASRRDNGEEKLFF TGTGCCAGCAGGAGGGACAACGGAGAAGAAAAACTGTTTTTT
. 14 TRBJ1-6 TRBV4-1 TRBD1 CASSWDRARSPLHF TGCGCCAGCAGCTGGGACAGGGCACGGTCACCCCTCCACTTT
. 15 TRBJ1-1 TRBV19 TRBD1 CASSPTDRGNTEAFF TGTGCCAGTAGTCCGACGGACAGGGGAAACACTGAAGCTTTCTTT